The 27 T cell receptor beta chains listed next were all sequenced from one sample in a study of cytotoxic CD8 clonotypes in ibrutinib-treated CLL. Sequenced by immunoSEQ multiplex PCR; TCRdb stores in-frame clones only, minus some. Of about 140,000 clones listed, approximately 80% were seen once; the top ten hold approximately 7.6%. The input for sequencing was PBMCs, taken after 36 months of ibrutinib treatment. These receptors were taken from a human donor with chronic lymphocytic leukemia.

This chain joins TRBV18 and TRBJ1-2, with 7 positions matching TRBD1. V trimming: 3 bases; J trimming: 4 bases; junction bases outside the gene matches: 2. The CDR3 runs 13 residues. Germline CDR1 is KGHSH and CDR2 is LQKENI. The CDR3 here is CASSPDRTYGYTF. As DNA, the CDR3 is TGTGCCAGCTCACCGGACAGGACCTATGGCTACACCTTC.

In its sample, this clone was seen once. The gene calls are TRBV13 and TRBJ1-4, with TRBD1 as a possible D gene (6 bases). The CDR3 is 14 amino acids. Trimming removed 5 bases from V and 8 bases from J, with 15 bases in between. Germline V gives CDR1 PRHDT, CDR2 FYEKMQ (reference sequence). CDR3 sequence: CASSSRGRREKLFF. CDR3 coding DNA: TGTGCCAGCAGCAGCAGGGGAAGAAGAGAAAAACTGTTTTTT.

In DNA, the CDR3 is TGTGCCAGCAGTTTATTGACAGGGGGCTCTGAGCAGTACTTC. Residues: CASSLLTGGSEQYF. The V gene is TRBV28, the J gene TRBJ2-7, with TRBD1 matching 10 bases. The germline V gene has CDR1 MDHEN and CDR2 SYDVKM. V was clipped by 1 base and J by 7 bases; unmatched bases: 4. The CDR3 spans 14 residues.

This chain links TRBV11-2 with TRBJ1-2; D is ambiguous. CDR1 is SGHAT and CDR2 is FQNNGV in the germline V gene. The V gene lost 1 base and the J gene lost 8 bases, with 8 bases spanning the gap. The CDR3 loop spans 12 amino acids. The CDR3 is CASSLGHVGYTF. CDR3 in DNA: TGTGCCAGCAGCTTAGGACACGTGGGCTACACCTTC.

The gene calls are TRBV6-5 and TRBJ2-2; possibly TRBD1 for D (6 bases). V lost 5 bases to trimming and J lost 4 bases, with 11 bases between them. Germline assignment: CDR1 MNHEY and CDR2 SVGAGI. The CDR3 extends over 14 amino acids. The CDR3 nucleotides read TGTGCCAGCAGTACCGGACAGTTCACCGGGGAGCTGTTTTTT. The encoded protein is CASSTGQFTGELFF.

The V gene is TRBV30, the J gene TRBJ1-4, with D maybe TRBD1 (6 bases). The CDR3 spans 16 residues. Germline CDR1 is GTSNPN and CDR2 is SVGIG (reference sequence). V lost 1 base and J lost 4, with 16 bases in between. The chain's CDR3 is CAWSDGRGSLNEKLFF. CDR3 sequence (DNA): TGTGCCTGGAGTGACGGCAGGGGAAGTCTTAATGAAAAACTGTTTTTT.

The rearrangement joins TRBV6-5 to TRBJ1-1, with D possibly TRBD1 on 5 matching bases. Deletions cut 0 bases from V and 9 bases from J, with 8 bases between. This CDR3 contains 12 residues. CDR1 is MNHEY, CDR2 SVGAGI, per germline. The CDR3 sequence: CASSYSQGKAFF. The CDR3 DNA reads as TGTGCCAGCAGTTACTCGCAGGGTAAAGCTTTCTTT.

The chain couples TRBV7-9 to TRBJ1-2; tentatively, D is TRBD1 (6 bases). The V end lost 5 bases, the J end lost 8 bases, and 15 bases lay between the germline ends. Germline V gene lookup returns CDR1 SEHNR and CDR2 FQNEAQ (reference sequence). CDR3 length: 13 residues. The CDR3 DNA follows: TGTGCCAGCAGCGAAGATCGGACAGACGGCTACACCTTC. Its protein product is CASSEDRTDGYTF.

The V gene is TRBV6-8, the J gene TRBJ1-5; 9 nucleotides match TRBD1. This CDR3 comprises 15 residues. V lost 2 bases, J lost 5 bases, and 4 bases stayed unmatched. Germline lookup yields CDR1 MNHGY and CDR2 SAAAGT. The DNA of the CDR3 is TGTGCCAGCAGTTACGGGACAGGGAGGGATCAGCCCCAGCATTTT. Translated, it gives CASSYGTGRDQPQHF.

The chain recombines TRBV11-2 with TRBJ1-6; D remains ambiguous. Trimming took off 5 bases at V and 3 bases at J, with 11 bases between the two ends. Germline CDR1 SGHAT, CDR2 FQNNGV. CDR3 size: 15 residues. The CDR3 region is CASSDRGSYNSPLHF. CDR3 DNA: TGTGCCAGCAGCGACCGGGGTAGCTATAATTCACCCCTCCACTTT.

This clone appeared a single time. The chain uses TRBV19 and TRBJ1-5; a weak D match, TRBD1 (5 bases). Germline V CDR1 and CDR2: LNHDA, SQIVND (reference sequence). The CDR3 contains 15 residues. With 1 base removed from V and 7 bases from J, the gap between germline ends came to 14 bases. The DNA for the CDR3 is TGTGCCAGTAGTATAGGAGCGGCAGGGCAACAGCCCCAGCATTTT. Translation gives CASSIGAAGQQPQHF.

This clone was detected only a few times. This chain links TRBV4-1 with TRBJ1-5; perhaps TRBD1 as D (5 bases). The V end lost 3 bases, the J end lost 7 bases, and 16 bases lay between the germline ends. This CDR3 is built from 15 residues. Germline lookup yields CDR1 MGHRA and CDR2 YSYEKL. CDR3 DNA sequence: TGCGCCAGCAGCCACCATGTAACAGGAGGACAGCCCCAGCATTTT. Translating it yields CASSHHVTGGQPQHF.

This clone occurred a few times. This chain joins TRBV7-9 and TRBJ1-2, with 8 bases fitting TRBD1. Per the germline V gene, CDR1 is SEHNR and CDR2 is FQNEAQ (reference sequence). After removal of 5 bases from V and 8 bases from J, the junction contained 7 bases not matched to a gene. The CDR3 runs 13 residues. The CDR3, as DNA: TGTGCCAGCAGCCAGCAGGGGGCGCGGGGCTACACCTTC. Translated, it gives CASSQQGARGYTF.

The chain combines TRBV7-6 with TRBJ2-1; 9 positions match TRBD2. The ends lost 0 bases at V and 2 bases at J; junction bases unmatched: 5. Looked up from germline, CDR1 is SGHVS and CDR2 is FNYEAQ. The CDR3 loop spans 17 amino acids. CDR3: CASSLAGAGGPYNEQFF. The CDR3 nucleotides are TGTGCCAGCAGCTTAGCAGGTGCGGGGGGGCCCTACAATGAGCAGTTCTTC. Full variable domain (rest looked up from reference TRBV7-6 and TRBJ2-1): GAGVSQSPRYKVTKRGQDVALRCDPISGHVSLYWYRQALGQGPEFLTYFNYEAQQDKSGLPNDRFSAERPEGSISTLTIQRTEQRDSAMYRCASSLAGAGGPYNEQFFGPGTRLTVL.

This chain links TRBV28 with TRBJ1-5; a weak D match, TRBD1 (6 bases). The CDR3 covers 14 residues. V gave up 1 base and J gave up 7 bases, with 11 bases separating them. Germline values: CDR1 MDHEN, CDR2 SYDVKM. CDR3 bases: TGTGCCAGCAGTTTATTGGGGGGCCGACAGCCCCAGCATTTT. This translates into CASSLLGGRQPQHF. The complete variable domain, with remaining parts taken from reference TRBV28 and TRBJ1-5, reads DVKVTQSSRYLVKRTGEKVFLECVQDMDHENMFWYRQDPGLGLRLIYFSYDVKMKEKGDIPEGYSVSREKKERFSLILESASTNQTSMYLCASSLLGGRQPQHFGDGTRLSIL.

V gene TRBV19 combines with J gene TRBJ2-1; no reliable D call. The CDR3 runs to 15 residues. V was trimmed by 1 base and J by 2 bases, leaving 9 bases between them. Germline V gene data show CDR1 as LNHDA and CDR2 as SQIVND (reference sequence). CDR3 sequence reads: CASSIGVWAYNEQFF. DNA for the CDR3: TGTGCCAGTAGTATAGGGGTTTGGGCCTACAATGAGCAGTTCTTC.

The V and J genes are TRBV7-9 and TRBJ2-7; 7 bases line up with TRBD1. Trimming at V came to 5 bases and at J to 4 bases, leaving 17 bases not matched to a gene. Germline CDR1 is SEHNR and CDR2 is FQNEAQ (reference sequence). The CDR3 length is 17 residues. The CDR3 region is CASSSSQGEYPPYEQYF. The CDR3 DNA reads as TGTGCCAGCAGCAGTTCCCAGGGGGAATACCCTCCTTACGAGCAGTACTTC.

The genes are TRBV5-1 and TRBJ2-1; 13 bases line up with TRBD2. The CDR3 has 14 amino acids. V shed 6 bases, J shed 6 bases, and the junction held 3 bases outside the gene matches. CDR1 is SGHRS, CDR2 YFSETQ, per germline. The CDR3 DNA reads as TGCGCCAGCAAACTAGCGGGAGGGCTCAATGAGCAGTTCTTC. Its protein product is CASKLAGGLNEQFF.

The rearrangement joins TRBV5-1 to TRBJ1-6; 9 bases match TRBD1. V was clipped by 4 bases and J by 5 bases; unmatched bases: 4. The CDR3 is 15 amino acids. From germline, CDR1 is SGHRS and CDR2 YFSETQ. The CDR3 DNA follows: TGCGCCAGCAGCGGCCGGGACAGGGATAATTCACCCCTCCACTTT. It specifies CASSGRDRDNSPLHF.

The gene calls are TRBV4-1 and TRBJ1-4; 7 bases are a match to TRBD1. Germline V gene lookup returns CDR1 MGHRA and CDR2 YSYEKL. Trimming at V came to 5 bases and at J to 7 bases, leaving 10 bases not matched to a gene. The CDR3 sequence is 15 residues long. As DNA, the CDR3 is TGCGCCAGCAGCGGCCGACAGGGTCTCGCTGAAAAACTGTTTTTT. Translated: CASSGRQGLAEKLFF.

The genes are TRBV27 and TRBJ2-7; 9 nucleotides match TRBD1. This CDR3 spans 13 amino acids. Germline V gene data show CDR1 as MNHEY and CDR2 as SMNVEV (reference sequence). V gave up 0 bases and J gave up 6 bases; unmatched junction bases: 0. CDR3 loop: CASSLSTGGEQYF. The CDR3 coding sequence is TGTGCCAGCAGTTTATCGACAGGGGGCGAGCAGTACTTC.

This chain uses TRBV6-1 with TRBJ2-7; TRBD2 is a possible D gene (5 bases). Germline loops: CDR1 MNHNS, CDR2 SASEGT. The CDR3 runs 17 residues. The V and J ends lost 1 base and 3 bases respectively, with 19 bases between them. CDR3: CASSEDRLSGFGYEQYF. CDR3 coding DNA: TGTGCCAGCAGTGAAGATCGGCTGTCGGGGTTTGGCTACGAGCAGTACTTC.

This clone was observed a single time. In nucleotides, the CDR3 is TGTGCCAGTCACAGCCCGCCCTACGAGCAGTACTTC. Its translation is CASHSPPYEQYF. The chain recombines TRBV28 with TRBJ2-7; D gene uncertain. This CDR3 has 12 amino acids. Per germline, CDR1 MDHEN and CDR2 SYDVKM. V lost 9 bases and J lost 2, with 11 bases in between.

The chain combines TRBV6-5 with TRBJ1-1, with a possible D match to TRBD1 (5 bases). Germline CDR1 MNHEY, CDR2 SVGAGI. The CDR3 has 11 residues. Between the trimmed V and J ends, which lost 7 bases and 5 bases, there was a span of 8 bases. The CDR3 here is CASNEGTEAFF. The CDR3 DNA reads as TGTGCCAGCAATGAGGGGACTGAAGCTTTCTTT.

This chain connects TRBV7-8 to TRBJ2-7, with D possibly matching TRBD1 (5 bases). The CDR3 is 14 residues long. Germline lookup yields CDR1 SGHVS and CDR2 FQNEAQ. V was shortened by 1 base and J by 6 bases, with 13 bases between the two germline ends. For the CDR3, the DNA is TGTGCCAGCAGCTTAGATATTCTAAGGGGCGAGCAGTACTTC. Translated, it gives CASSLDILRGEQYF.

The chain carries TRBV18 and TRBJ1-6; D might be TRBD1 (6 bases). The CDR3 totals 20 residues. Trimming left V 3 bases short and J 0 bases short, with 21 bases between. Germline V gives CDR1 KGHSH, CDR2 LQKENI. This chain's CDR3 is CASSPRTGSRRSSYNSPLHF. The CDR3 nucleotides read TGTGCCAGCTCACCTCGAACAGGGTCTCGTAGGAGCTCCTATAATTCACCCCTCCACTTT.

This clone was detected once. The chain employs TRBV5-1 and TRBJ2-1; possibly TRBD1 or TRBD2 for D (7 bases each). The CDR3 length is 15 residues. Germline V lookup: CDR1 SGHRS, CDR2 YFSETQ. The ends were cut back, 1 base at V and 6 bases at J, with 14 bases in the middle. CDR3 nucleotides: TGCGCCAGCAGCTTGCGACAGGGCGGGGGCAATGAGCAGTTCTTC. Its translation: CASSLRQGGGNEQFF.